This TCR beta chain was documented in a study of blood T cell repertoires in COVID-19. At the level of the study: Acute and convalescent COVID-19 samples came from the United States, Italy and Spain. PBMCs, B-cell-depleted T cells, or T cells provided the cDNA or gDNA that made up the material.

The CDR3 is made up of 14 amino acids. Per the authors' pipeline: Reference gene primers were amplified, and this amplification served to estimate nucleated cell counts. The protocol was immunoSEQ multiplex PCR, while the TCRdb copy is restricted to in-frame clones and leaves out a portion. The V and J calls and clone size were taken over from that table, and D and trimming were inferred from the DNA. The profile covers 180,000 or so clones, with about 81% appearing a single time and about 8% taken by the ten largest. The sequenced sample consisted of peripheral blood. The sequence was collected from a woman between 70 and 85 years old with acute or convalescent COVID-19. This sequence joins TRBV21-1 and TRBJ1-2; TRBD1, the table's D call, was not compared with the DNA. TRBV21-1 is marked as a pseudogene. CDR3 sequence reads: CASSKLTYPYGYTF. CDR3 DNA: TGTGCCAGCAGCAAATTAACATACCCCTATGGCTACACCTTC.